These 17 T cell receptor beta chains share one sample of origin, sequenced in a study of blood T cell repertoires in COVID-19. Here immunoSEQ multiplex PCR was the method, and the copy in TCRdb shows in-frame clones only, minus some. The sample holds about 330,000 clones, about nine tenths seen once. Sequenced input: peripheral blood. These receptors all come from a man under 40 with COVID-19, enrolled during active disease.

The chain uses TRBV24-1 and TRBJ2-4; D perhaps matches TRBD2 (5 bases). This CDR3 spans 14 amino acids. From germline, CDR1 is KGHDR and CDR2 SFDVKD. The germline V and J ends were trimmed by 9 bases and 8 bases, with 19 bases remaining between them. In DNA, the CDR3 is TGTGCCACCGCTTCGAGCTGGGCGGGCGACATTCAGTACTTC. Translating gives CATASSWAGDIQYF.

The chain is built from TRBV12-5 and TRBJ1-1; no clear D. This CDR3 is built from 13 residues. Germline V gene lookup returns CDR1 LGHNT and CDR2 FRNRAP. The ends were cut back, 7 bases at V and 0 bases at J, with 9 bases in the middle. The CDR3 spells CASAQQLNTEAFF. The CDR3 region has the DNA TGTGCTAGTGCCCAACAGCTGAACACTGAAGCTTTCTTT.

The V call is TRBV28, the J call TRBJ2-7, with a weak D call TRBD1 (6 bases). V was trimmed by 5 bases and J by 5 bases, leaving 16 bases between them. The germline gives CDR1 MDHEN, CDR2 SYDVKM. The CDR3 is 14 residues long. Written as DNA, the CDR3 is TGTGCCAGCAGTAACCCGGGACACAGCGACGAGCAGTACTTC. Translation: CASSNPGHSDEQYF.

The V and J genes are TRBV24-1 and TRBJ2-1; 9 bases are a match to TRBD1. Trimming at V came to 1 base and at J to 0 bases, leaving 12 bases not matched to a gene. The CDR3 loop spans 20 amino acids. Germline CDR1 KGHDR, CDR2 SFDVKD. The CDR3 reads CATSDFGTGSTRSSYNEQFF. In nucleotides, the CDR3 is TGTGCCACCAGTGATTTTGGGACAGGGTCTACAAGGAGCTCCTACAATGAGCAGTTCTTC.

The rearrangement joins TRBV3-1 (or the pseudogene TRBV3-2) to TRBJ1-5; possible D gene TRBD1, 5 bases. Germline assignment: CDR1 LGHDT and CDR2 YNNKEL (reference sequence). Trimming stripped 3 bases from V and 4 bases from J, with 7 bases between. This CDR3 region has 13 residues. The CDR3 nucleotides read TGTGCCAGCAGCCACGGGGGTAATCAGCCCCAGCATTTT. Protein product: CASSHGGNQPQHF.

V is TRBV24-1 and J is TRBJ2-3; TRBD2 aligns across 12 bases. Germline CDR1 is KGHDR and CDR2 is SFDVKD. The CDR3 has 15 residues. J lost 3 bases, V lost 8 bases, and 5 bases had no gene match. The CDR3 DNA is TGTGCCACCACTATCGGGACTAGCGGGACAGATACGCAGTATTTT. Translated: CATTIGTSGTDTQYF.

J is TRBJ1-1 and V is TRBV5-1; D uncertain. V gave up 4 bases and J gave up 7 bases, with 8 bases separating them. Per the germline V gene, CDR1 is SGHRS and CDR2 is YFSETQ. The CDR3 has 11 amino acids. Here the CDR3 DNA reads TGCGCCAGCAGCAACCCAGGTGAAGCTTTCTTT. This encodes CASSNPGEAFF.

This chain joins TRBV19 and TRBJ1-3; D might be TRBD1 (6 bases). V was pared by 3 bases and J by 0 bases, with 12 bases between. The CDR3 is 16 amino acids. Per the germline V gene, CDR1 is LNHDA and CDR2 is SQIVND (reference sequence). The CDR3 nucleotides are TGTGCCAGTAGTATTGGACAGCTCATCTCTGGAAACACCATATATTTT. Encoded protein: CASSIGQLISGNTIYF.

CDR3 coding DNA: TGTGCCAGTAGTATTTTGGGTGCAAGACAGAACACTGAAGCTTTCTTT. Translation: CASSILGARQNTEAFF. J is TRBJ1-1 and V is TRBV19, with D unresolved. The CDR3 loop spans 16 amino acids. Germline V lookup: CDR1 LNHDA, CDR2 SQIVND (reference sequence). V dropped 3 bases and J dropped 1 base, with 15 bases sitting between them.

The rearrangement uses TRBV23-1 and TRBJ2-1, with TRBD1 identical over 10 bases. TRBV23-1 qualifies as an ORF whose function is uncertain. This CDR3 comprises 17 residues. V lost 3 bases and J lost 7; bases outside the gene matches: 12. CDR3 coding DNA: TGCGCCAGCAGTCACCCCGGGGGGACAGGGGTCAGGAATGAGCAGTTCTTC. It yields the protein CASSHPGGTGVRNEQFF.

The chain joins TRBV5-5 to TRBJ2-1, with 13 bases aligning to TRBD2. Trimming cost V 4 bases and J 7 bases; bases outside gene matches: 14. Germline assignment: CDR1 SGHKS and CDR2 YYEKEE (reference sequence). The CDR3 contains 18 residues. CDR3 coding DNA: TGTGCCAGCAGCAAAAGCTCGATACTAGCGGGAGGGGCAAATGAGCAGTTCTTC. This encodes CASSKSSILAGGANEQFF.

The chain joins TRBV6-5 to TRBJ2-3; 11 bases match TRBD2. The junction had 4 bases not matched to a gene; V was cut back by 0 bases and J by 5 bases. The CDR3 is 16 amino acids. Germline V gene data show CDR1 as MNHEY and CDR2 as SVGAGI. CDR3 DNA: TGTGCCAGCAGTTACTCGGGACTAGCGGCTGGAGATACGCAGTATTTT. The encoded protein is CASSYSGLAAGDTQYF.

The V call is TRBV5-6, the J call TRBJ2-1; TRBD1 is a possible D gene (6 bases). There are 15 residues in the CDR3. V was trimmed by 3 bases and J by 3 bases, leaving 13 bases between them. Germline CDR1 SGHDT, CDR2 YYEEEE. The CDR3 DNA sequence: TGTGCCAGCAGCTGGAAGGGGGAGCTCTACAATGAGCAGTTCTTC. This encodes CASSWKGELYNEQFF.

V and J are TRBV9 and TRBJ2-1; D gene unclear. Germline V gene sequence: CDR1 SGDLS, CDR2 YYNGEE. The CDR3 runs 14 residues. Trimming stripped 4 bases from V and 4 bases from J, with 12 bases between. The CDR3 spells CASSPRMEYNEQFF. The CDR3 bases are TGTGCCAGCAGCCCCCGTATGGAGTACAATGAGCAGTTCTTC.

The CDR3 reads CASTPGQTKGYGYTF. The CDR3 bases are TGTGCCAGCACCCCTGGGCAAACCAAAGGCTATGGCTACACCTTC. This sequence joins TRBV14 and TRBJ1-2; D remains unclear. Germline V CDR1 and CDR2: SGHDN, FVKESK. CDR3 size: 15 residues. Between the trimmed V and J ends, which lost 7 bases and 4 bases, there was a span of 19 bases.

The genes are TRBV30 and TRBJ2-7; 7 bases agree with TRBD2. V lost 6 bases and J lost 3; bases outside the gene matches: 5. CDR3 length equals 12 residues. CDR1 is GTSNPN and CDR2 is SVGIG in the germline V gene (reference sequence). The CDR3 reads CACRTGGYEQYF. CDR3 bases: TGTGCCTGTAGGACGGGGGGCTACGAGCAGTACTTC.

This sequence joins TRBV9 and TRBJ1-1; possibly TRBD1 for D (5 bases). Looked up from germline, CDR1 is SGDLS and CDR2 is YYNGEE. The CDR3 totals 16 residues. V lost 4 bases to trimming and J lost 6 bases, with 22 bases between them. CDR3 bases: TGTGCCAGCAGCCCCTCATCGTGGAGGGGTAACGCTGAAGCTTTCTTT. Its translation: CASSPSSWRGNAEAFF. The full variable domain, rest sourced from reference TRBV9 and TRBJ1-1, is DSGVTQTPKHLITATGQRVTLRCSPRSGDLSVYWYQQSLDQGLQFLIQYYNGEERAKGNILERFSAQQFPDLHSELNLSSLELGDSALYFCASSPSSWRGNAEAFFGQGTRLTVV.